The 30 T cell receptor beta chains below all came from one sample that was sequenced in a study of healthy donors' naive CD4 and CD8 T cells. A linear amplification protocol produced the TCR libraries from 500 ng of total RNA. TCRdb passed the reads through MiXCR, listing each CDR3 protein once. The sample lists roughly 200,000 distinct CDR3 sequences; around 70% were seen once. Sequences were obtained from naive CD4+ and CD8+ T cells sorted from blood, pooled from several donors. The receptors were sampled from a pool of human donors in good health; the sample pools cells from several healthy donors.

The rearrangement joins TRBV4-1 to TRBJ1-1; D is possibly TRBD1 (5 bases). The germline V and J ends were trimmed by 3 bases and 1 base, with 12 bases remaining between them. The V gene's germline CDR1 is MGHRA and CDR2 YSYEKL. The CDR3 sequence is 15 residues long. In nucleotides, the CDR3 is TGCGCCAGCAGCCATTTGGTGGGACCGAACACTGAAGCTTTCTTT. It codes for CASSHLVGPNTEAFF.

This clonotype was seen just once. The chain combines TRBV29-1 with TRBJ2-1; tentative D call: TRBD1 (6 bases). CDR1 and CDR2 from the germline V gene are SQVTM and ANQGSEA. The CDR3 covers 11 residues. Trimming took 5 bases from V and 12 from J, leaving 14 bases between them. As DNA, the CDR3 is TGCAGCGTTCTACAGGGAATAGGGCAGTTCTTC. Residues: CSVLQGIGQFF.

The chain carries TRBV11-2 and TRBJ2-3; unclear D gene. The ends were cut back, 0 bases at V and 3 bases at J, with 4 bases in the middle. The V gene's germline CDR1 is SGHAT and CDR2 FQNNGV. CDR3 length: 13 amino acids. CDR3 nucleotide sequence: TGTGCCAGCAGCTTAGATTTAACAGATACGCAGTATTTT. Protein: CASSLDLTDTQYF.

V is TRBV4-2 and J is TRBJ2-7; TRBD1 matches 9 bases. Germline V gene data show CDR1 as LGHNA and CDR2 as YNFKEQ. The CDR3 totals 17 residues. Unmatched junction bases numbered 11, after V lost 1 base and J lost 4 bases. The CDR3 is CASSQAWDRDVAYEQYF. CDR3 DNA: TGTGCCAGCAGCCAAGCATGGGACAGGGACGTGGCTTACGAGCAGTACTTC.

The chain links TRBV5-1 to TRBJ1-5; no reliable D call. Germline CDR1 and CDR2: SGHRS and YFSETQ. The CDR3 has 13 amino acids. Trimming cost V 4 bases and J 7 bases, with 12 bases left between them. This CDR3 is CASSASPGQPQHF. The CDR3 region has the DNA TGCGCCAGCAGCGCTAGCCCGGGGCAGCCCCAGCATTTT.

The V gene is TRBV19, the J gene TRBJ2-3, with TRBD1 matching 7 bases. The CDR3 totals 14 residues. In germline, CDR1 is LNHDA, CDR2 SQIVND (reference sequence). V was pared by 7 bases and J by 4 bases, with 8 bases of the junction left unmatched. This CDR3 is CASNPTGLADTQYF. The CDR3 region has the DNA TGTGCCAGTAATCCGACAGGGCTCGCAGATACGCAGTATTTT.

The chain recombines TRBV6-5 with TRBJ2-5; a weak D match, TRBD1 (5 bases). Germline values: CDR1 MNHEY, CDR2 SVGAGI. The CDR3 contains 13 residues. V was shortened by 2 bases and J by 2 bases, with 6 bases between the two germline ends. CDR3 protein: CASSYDRQETQYF. DNA for the CDR3: TGTGCCAGCAGTTACGACAGACAAGAGACCCAGTACTTC.

The V call is TRBV29-1, the J call TRBJ1-1; D is unresolved. In germline, CDR1 is SQVTM, CDR2 ANQGSEA. V shed 0 bases and J shed 0 bases, with 11 bases lying between them. This CDR3 has 15 residues. DNA for the CDR3: TGCAGCGTTGAAGAACCGGCAGGACTGAACACTGAAGCTTTCTTT. Protein sequence: CSVEEPAGLNTEAFF.

The chain has TRBV24-1 and TRBJ1-5, with TRBD1 as a possible D gene (5 bases). Germline lookup yields CDR1 KGHDR and CDR2 SFDVKD. Trimming removed 4 bases from V and 3 bases from J, with 12 bases in between. There are 15 residues in the CDR3. CDR3 sequence reads: CATSEGTVDNQPQHF. The CDR3 nucleotides read TGTGCCACCAGTGAAGGGACGGTAGACAATCAGCCCCAGCATTTT.

The gene calls are TRBV19 and TRBJ2-1, with D uncertain. This CDR3 contains 13 residues. Per germline, CDR1 LNHDA and CDR2 SQIVND (reference sequence). V dropped 3 bases and J dropped 5 bases, with 8 bases sitting between them. DNA for the CDR3: TGTGCCAGTAGTATCGGATCAAACAATGAGCAGTTCTTC. Its translation: CASSIGSNNEQFF. Variable domain in full (rest from reference TRBV19 and TRBJ2-1): DGGITQSPKYLFRKEGQNVTLSCEQNLNHDAMYWYRQDPGQGLRLIYYSQIVNDFQKGDIAEGYSVSREKKESFPLTVTSAQKNPTAFYLCASSIGSNNEQFFGPGTRLTVL.

V usage is TRBV13 and J usage is TRBJ2-7; D possibly corresponds to TRBD1 (5 bases). The length of the CDR3 is 14 residues. Germline CDR1 reads PRHDT; CDR2 reads FYEKMQ (reference sequence). Trimming removed 1 base from V and 7 bases from J, with 14 bases in between. This CDR3 is CASSLVGKPGEQYF. The CDR3 nucleotides are TGTGCCAGCAGCTTAGTAGGGAAGCCAGGGGAGCAGTACTTC.

The rearrangement uses TRBV5-5 and TRBJ2-1; D may be TRBD1 or TRBD2 (5 bases each). V was clipped by 2 bases and J by 4 bases, with 16 bases between them. Germline V gene lookup returns CDR1 SGHKS and CDR2 YYEKEE (reference sequence). This CDR3 comprises 16 residues. The CDR3 loop reads CASSFSRGLGYNEQFF. CDR3 in DNA: TGTGCCAGCAGCTTTTCTCGGGGCCTTGGGTACAATGAGCAGTTCTTC.

The V gene is TRBV29-1, the J gene TRBJ2-6; D is undetermined. CDR3 size: 15 residues. Deletions cut 3 bases from V and 2 bases from J, with 11 bases between. Germline V lookup: CDR1 SQVTM, CDR2 ANQGSEA. CDR3 amino acids: CSVDPTLTGANVLTF. The DNA for the CDR3 is TGCAGCGTTGATCCCACGCTCACTGGGGCCAACGTCCTGACTTTC.

The chain carries TRBV27 and TRBJ2-6; TRBD1 matches at 9 bases. After removal of 6 bases from V and 2 bases from J, the junction contained 8 bases not matched to a gene. This CDR3 has 17 residues. CDR1 and CDR2 (germline): MNHEY, SMNVEV (reference sequence). The CDR3 nucleotides read TGTGCCAGCAGCGGGACAGGGTGGTTCGCTGGGGCCAACGTCCTGACTTTC. This translates into CASSGTGWFAGANVLTF.

The rearrangement uses TRBV19 and TRBJ2-7; 10 bases align to TRBD1. Germline V gene data show CDR1 as LNHDA and CDR2 as SQIVND (reference sequence). J was trimmed by 4 bases and V by 5 bases; bases with no gene match: 14. This CDR3 is 17 amino acids long. CDR3 sequence reads: CASSSLLTGTGVYEQYF. In DNA, the CDR3 is TGTGCCAGTAGTTCCCTTCTGACCGGGACAGGGGTGTACGAGCAGTACTTC.

The chain recombines TRBV19 with TRBJ2-1; 14 nucleotides line up with TRBD2. The length of the CDR3 is 16 residues. Germline CDR1 LNHDA, CDR2 SQIVND (reference sequence). J gave up 2 bases and V 6 bases, and 3 bases lay outside the gene matches. CDR3 sequence: CASRGTSGGPYNEQFF. As DNA, the CDR3 is TGTGCCAGTAGAGGGACTAGCGGGGGCCCCTACAATGAGCAGTTCTTC.

This sequence joins TRBV29-1 and TRBJ2-7; 7 bases align to TRBD2. The CDR3 is 13 amino acids. J was trimmed by 3 bases and V by 3 bases; bases with no gene match: 5. The V gene's germline CDR1 is SQVTM and CDR2 ANQGSEA. The CDR3 DNA sequence: TGCAGCGTTGAGGGAGGGCGCTTCTACGAGCAGTACTTC. Residues: CSVEGGRFYEQYF.

The J gene is TRBJ2-1, the V gene TRBV29-1; TRBD2 agrees at 12 bases. Per germline, CDR1 SQVTM and CDR2 ANQGSEA. This CDR3 spans 19 amino acids. Trimming at V came to 0 bases and at J to 5 bases, leaving 14 bases not matched to a gene. The CDR3 is CSVEETPPQGLAGHNEQFF. The CDR3 DNA sequence: TGCAGCGTTGAAGAGACTCCCCCCCAGGGACTAGCGGGCCACAATGAGCAGTTCTTC.

The chain joins TRBV14 to TRBJ2-5; D is uncertain. V dropped 1 base and J dropped 7 bases, with 7 bases sitting between them. Germline V lookup: CDR1 SGHDN, CDR2 FVKESK. The CDR3 length is 12 residues. The CDR3: CASSQAGATQYF. For the CDR3, the DNA is TGTGCCAGCAGCCAAGCCGGAGCGACCCAGTACTTC.

This clonotype was observed a few times. The chain joins TRBV27 to TRBJ2-7; D is ambiguous. This CDR3 comprises 14 residues. The germline V gene encodes CDR1 MNHEY and CDR2 SMNVEV (reference sequence). V was trimmed by 4 bases and J by 6 bases, leaving 16 bases between them. CDR3 DNA: TGTGCCAGCAGTTACATAGATCATGGTGGCGAGCAGTACTTC. It codes for CASSYIDHGGEQYF.

The chain recombines TRBV7-9 with TRBJ1-2; D unresolved. V lost 2 bases to trimming and J lost 6 bases, with 10 bases between them. The CDR3 totals 13 residues. Germline loops: CDR1 SEHNR, CDR2 FQNEAQ (reference sequence). The CDR3 sequence: CASSLTAGHGYTF. The CDR3 DNA follows: TGTGCCAGCAGCTTAACAGCGGGTCATGGCTACACCTTC.

This chain joins TRBV19 and TRBJ2-7; no clear D gene. V gave up 6 bases and J gave up 0 bases, with 6 bases separating them. This CDR3 spans 12 amino acids. CDR1 and CDR2 (germline): LNHDA, SQIVND (reference sequence). The CDR3 nucleotides are TGTGCCAGTAGCGCAGGCTCCTACGAGCAGTACTTC. This encodes CASSAGSYEQYF.

The chain carries TRBV29-1 and TRBJ1-2; 7 bases align to TRBD1. Germline lookup yields CDR1 SQVTM and CDR2 ANQGSEA. Trimming removed 6 bases from V and 5 bases from J; junction bases left unmatched: 12. This CDR3 has 14 amino acids. For the CDR3, the DNA is TGCAGCGTCCACCGGGACAGCCCAGGGTATGGCTACACCTTC. The encoded protein is CSVHRDSPGYGYTF.

This chain connects TRBV2 to TRBJ2-7; D gene ambiguous. Germline V gene sequence: CDR1 SNHLY, CDR2 FYNNEI. This CDR3 has 13 residues. V lost 3 bases and J 4 bases, leaving 10 bases between the germline ends. This CDR3 reads CASSDYRAYEQYF. In nucleotides, the CDR3 is TGTGCCAGCAGTGACTACCGGGCTTACGAGCAGTACTTC.

The chain carries TRBV27 and TRBJ1-6; D ambiguous. Germline V gene data show CDR1 as MNHEY and CDR2 as SMNVEV (reference sequence). The CDR3 loop spans 12 amino acids. Trimming removed 3 bases at V and 8 bases at J, with 5 bases between. CDR3 amino acids: CASSFGDSPLHF. CDR3 coding DNA: TGTGCCAGCAGTTTTGGGGATTCACCCCTCCACTTT.

There are a few counts of this clonotype. The V gene is TRBV29-1, the J gene TRBJ1-2; D call uncertain. In germline, CDR1 is SQVTM, CDR2 ANQGSEA. The CDR3 has 15 amino acids. V lost 0 bases, J lost 7 bases, and 18 bases lay in between. CDR3 in DNA: TGCAGCGTTGAAGATCGTAAGGACCACATCGGTGGCTACACCTTC. It is translated as CSVEDRKDHIGGYTF.

The chain joins TRBV19 to TRBJ1-1; the D gene is possibly TRBD1 (6 bases). Trimming cost V 2 bases and J 5 bases, with 18 bases left between them. This CDR3 spans 16 amino acids. Germline V gene data show CDR1 as LNHDA and CDR2 as SQIVND (reference sequence). Here the CDR3 reads CASSIYLSETGTEAFF. In DNA form, the CDR3 reads TGTGCCAGTAGTATATACCTTTCTGAGACAGGTACTGAAGCTTTCTTT.

The chain links TRBV19 to TRBJ1-5; D perhaps matches TRBD1 (5 bases). This CDR3 has 15 residues. The germline V gene encodes CDR1 LNHDA and CDR2 SQIVND (reference sequence). The germline V and J ends were trimmed by 3 bases and 3 bases, with 12 bases remaining between them. The CDR3 spells CASSIWDSDNQPQHF. The CDR3 DNA reads TGTGCCAGTAGTATTTGGGACTCCGACAATCAGCCCCAGCATTTT.

The rearrangement joins TRBV20-1 to TRBJ1-1; D gene uncertain. The CDR3 contains 14 residues. CDR1 is DFQATT, CDR2 SNEGSKA, per germline (reference sequence). The V and J ends lost 3 bases and 10 bases respectively, with 21 bases between them. CDR3 sequence (DNA): TGCAGTGCTAGCCCCCCGGGCCGTTTCCTTGGAGCTTTCTTT. Translation: CSASPPGRFLGAFF.

As regards this clonotype: One end of the junction is discordant with germline, which a read error may explain. This chain links TRBV6-5 with TRBJ2-2; a possible D gene is TRBD2 (5 bases). The CDR3 extends over 15 amino acids. Germline V CDR1 and CDR2: MNHEY, SVGAGI. CDR3 protein: CASSYLGYEAGELLF. CDR3 nucleotides: TGTGCCAGCAGTTACTTAGGCTATGAGGCCGGGGAGCTGCTTTTT.